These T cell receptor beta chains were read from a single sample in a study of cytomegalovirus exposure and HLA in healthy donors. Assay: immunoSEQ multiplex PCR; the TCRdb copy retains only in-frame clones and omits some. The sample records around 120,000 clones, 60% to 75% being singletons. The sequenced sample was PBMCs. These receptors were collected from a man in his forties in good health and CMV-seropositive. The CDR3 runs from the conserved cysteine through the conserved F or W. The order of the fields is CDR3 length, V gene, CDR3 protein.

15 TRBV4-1 CASSSGTGRDTEAFF
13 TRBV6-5 CASSYRRGREAFF
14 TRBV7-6 CASSLSGQGDEQFF
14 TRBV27 CASSSSGGTAEAFF
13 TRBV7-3 CASSFGGTYEQYF
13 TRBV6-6 CASSPPEGFGYTF
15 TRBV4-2 CASSPKAEAGDTQYF
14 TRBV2 CASRLTSYQETQYF
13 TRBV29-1 CSVAPVSYNEQFF
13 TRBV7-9 CASSIRLELAQYF
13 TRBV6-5 CASREERDDIQYF
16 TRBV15 CATSFRGQALNQPQHF
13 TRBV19 CASSLAGGGEQYF
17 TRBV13 CASSLRTASSYNSPLHF